A selection of T cell receptor beta chains follows, all from one sample in a study of blood T cell repertoires in COVID-19. Generated by immunoSEQ multiplex PCR, the TCRdb table keeps only in-frame clones and is missing some. The table has nearly 45,000 clones, approximately 85% seen once; the top ten hold 25% to 35%. The sample consisted of peripheral blood. These receptors all come from an elderly woman with acute or convalescent COVID-19. Both conserved end residues are part of each CDR3. A D gene is named only where the DNA matches it firmly. Clone size is given for some rows only: seen once, a few or many times, or a class if the clone is expanded.

clone_size: -; cdr3_length: 15; j_call: TRBJ1-2; v_call: TRBV19; d_call: TRBD1; cdr3_nt: TGTGCCAGTACTTCCTCGGGACAGGAGTTATATGGCTACACCTTC; cdr3_aa: CASTSSGQELYGYTF
clone_size: -; cdr3_length: 17; j_call: TRBJ2-1; v_call: TRBV28; d_call: TRBD2; cdr3_nt: TGTGCCAGCAGTTCGTATAGACTAGCGGGAAGCTACAATGAGCAGTTCTTC; cdr3_aa: CASSSYRLAGSYNEQFF
clone_size: -; cdr3_length: 15; j_call: TRBJ2-3; v_call: TRBV2; d_call: TRBD2; cdr3_nt: TGTGCCAGCAGTGGGGGGGGACTTTACACAGATACGCAGTATTTT; cdr3_aa: CASSGGGLYTDTQYF
clone_size: -; cdr3_length: 12; j_call: TRBJ1-2; v_call: TRBV28; d_call: TRBD1; cdr3_nt: TGTGCCAGCAGTTTGACAGGGGATGGCTACACCTTC; cdr3_aa: CASSLTGDGYTF
clone_size: -; cdr3_length: 16; j_call: TRBJ2-1; v_call: TRBV24-1; d_call: -; cdr3_nt: TGTGCCACCAGCGGGGGGGGACAGGGACGATACAATGAGCAGTTCTTC; cdr3_aa: CATSGGGQGRYNEQFF
clone_size: -; cdr3_length: 16; j_call: TRBJ2-3; v_call: TRBV18; d_call: TRBD2; cdr3_nt: TGTGCCAGCTCACTCCTCGGACTAGCGGGAGCAGATACGCAGTATTTT; cdr3_aa: CASSLLGLAGADTQYF
clone_size: -; cdr3_length: 16; j_call: TRBJ1-5; v_call: TRBV6-1; d_call: TRBD1; cdr3_nt: TGTGCCAGCAGTGAAGCAACTCGAGGGACAGGGCAGCCCCAGCATTTT; cdr3_aa: CASSEATRGTGQPQHF
clone_size: once; cdr3_length: 15; j_call: TRBJ2-7; v_call: TRBV6-1; d_call: -; cdr3_nt: TGTGCCAGCAGTGACAGGCCAGGGTCCCCCTACGAGCAGTACTTC; cdr3_aa: CASSDRPGSPYEQYF
clone_size: once; cdr3_length: 15; j_call: TRBJ2-3; v_call: TRBV3-1/TRBV3-2; d_call: TRBD1; cdr3_nt: TGTGCCAGCAGCGGCGGGACAGGGGGAACAGATACGCAGTATTTT; cdr3_aa: CASSGGTGGTDTQYF
clone_size: few; cdr3_length: 17; j_call: TRBJ2-5; v_call: TRBV5-1; d_call: TRBD2; cdr3_nt: TGCGCCAGCAGCTCGACACCGGGAGGGGGATTACAAGAGACCCAGTACTTC; cdr3_aa: CASSSTPGGGLQETQYF
clone_size: -; cdr3_length: 13; j_call: TRBJ1-1; v_call: TRBV25-1; d_call: TRBD1; cdr3_nt: TGTGCCAGCAGTGGACAGGGAAACACTGAAGCTTTCTTT; cdr3_aa: CASSGQGNTEAFF
clone_size: -; cdr3_length: 15; j_call: TRBJ2-1; v_call: TRBV7-9; d_call: -; cdr3_nt: TGTGCCAGCAGCTTAGTAAGCGGGCGACACAATGAGCAGTTCTTC; cdr3_aa: CASSLVSGRHNEQFF
clone_size: -; cdr3_length: 16; j_call: TRBJ1-2; v_call: TRBV5-5; d_call: -; cdr3_nt: TGTGCCAGCAGCTTGGGACAGACCTTAGCTAACTATGGCTACACCTTC; cdr3_aa: CASSLGQTLANYGYTF
clone_size: -; cdr3_length: 11; j_call: TRBJ1-1; v_call: TRBV20-1; d_call: TRBD1; cdr3_nt: TGCAGTGCGCCAGACAGGGCTGAAGCTTTCTTT; cdr3_aa: CSAPDRAEAFF
clone_size: -; cdr3_length: 11; j_call: TRBJ2-1; v_call: TRBV29-1; d_call: -; cdr3_nt: TGCAGCGGACATGGGGGGAATGAGCAGTTCTTC; cdr3_aa: CSGHGGNEQFF
clone_size: -; cdr3_length: 13; j_call: TRBJ2-7; v_call: TRBV7-2; d_call: -; cdr3_nt: TGTGCCAGCAGCGAGCAGGGATCCTACGAGCAGTACTTC; cdr3_aa: CASSEQGSYEQYF
clone_size: few; cdr3_length: 13; j_call: TRBJ1-2; v_call: TRBV10-3; d_call: -; cdr3_nt: TGTGCCATCAGTGAGGACCAGACTTATGGCTACACCTTC; cdr3_aa: CAISEDQTYGYTF
clone_size: -; cdr3_length: 12; j_call: TRBJ2-5; v_call: TRBV29-1; d_call: TRBD2; cdr3_nt: TGCAGCGTCGTTAGCGGGGTGGCGACCCAGTACTTC; cdr3_aa: CSVVSGVATQYF
clone_size: -; cdr3_length: 14; j_call: TRBJ2-1; v_call: TRBV3-1/TRBV3-2; d_call: TRBD2; cdr3_nt: TGTGCCAGCAGTCAGCGGGAGGCGTCCAATGAGCAGTTCTTC; cdr3_aa: CASSQREASNEQFF
clone_size: -; cdr3_length: 16; j_call: TRBJ2-2; v_call: TRBV6-2/TRBV6-3; d_call: TRBD2; cdr3_nt: TGTGCCAGCAGTTTTGAGGGGAGGGCGAACACCGGGGAGCTGTTTTTT; cdr3_aa: CASSFEGRANTGELFF
clone_size: -; cdr3_length: 14; j_call: TRBJ1-6; v_call: TRBV6-6; d_call: -; cdr3_nt: -; cdr3_aa: CASEKVGGGSRVHF
clone_size: -; cdr3_length: 15; j_call: TRBJ2-7; v_call: TRBV5-1; d_call: TRBD2; cdr3_nt: TGCGCCAGCAGCTTGGTTAGGGAGGGTTTCAACGAGCAGTACTTC; cdr3_aa: CASSLVREGFNEQYF
clone_size: -; cdr3_length: 17; j_call: TRBJ2-7; v_call: TRBV4-1; d_call: -; cdr3_nt: TGCGCCAGCAGCCAAGAAGCCCGGGGGGGACAGATCTACGAGCAGTACTTC; cdr3_aa: CASSQEARGGQIYEQYF